This T cell receptor beta chain appears in the sequencing data of a study of neurological immune-mediated disorders. This clonotype was seen repeatedly, ten times or more. Its antigen is not known. The cDNA was produced through 5'RACE with 10-nucleotide random UMIs. TCRdb fed the 5' RACE reads into MiXCR, producing one record per CDR3 protein. This table holds over 15,000 distinct CDR3 sequences, 8.5% to 10% found once. Study findings and constraints: Falling below healthy controls, multiple sclerosis showed the least TCR clonal expansion, while HTLV-1-associated myelopathy showed the most.

The V gene's germline CDR1 is SGHTA and CDR2 FQGNSA. The CDR3 sequence is 16 residues long. V shed 1 base, J shed 1 base, and the junction held 1 base outside the gene matches. Sequencing was performed on CD8+ T cells from blood. The TCR comes from a middle-aged man in good health. This chain links TRBV7-2 with TRBJ2-3, with 11 bases fitting TRBD2. CDR3 protein: CASSLVLAGGTDTQYF. The CDR3 DNA is TGTGCCAGCAGCTTAGTACTAGCGGGGGGCACAGATACGCAGTATTTT.